This TCR beta chain was sequenced in a study of shared clonotypes between healthy human individuals. From germline, CDR1 is SGHRS and CDR2 YFSETQ. The CDR3 totals 16 residues. V was cut by 4 bases and J by 2 bases, with 17 bases left in between. The method was immunoSEQ multiplex PCR; TCRdb's version includes in-frame clones alone and lacks a portion of them. The sample has about 450,000 clones, around 79% seen once; the top ten hold less than 15%. This clonotype was obtained from a woman aged 40 to 50 in good health. Some clones in this sample may be carry-over from other donors' samples. Sequencing used PBMCs. This chain joins TRBV5-1 and TRBJ2-3; weak D call: TRBD1 (5 bases). For the CDR3, the DNA is TGCGCCAGCAGCCAGGGATTTTCCACACACACAGATACGCAGTATTTT. Translated: CASSQGFSTHTDTQYF.